The sequence of this T cell receptor beta chain was determined in a study of T cells in Graves' hyperthyroidism and ophthalmopathy. Study details: Peripheral blood sampling occurred at initial diagnosis, before any treatment.

RNA transcripts yielded amplified TCR beta CDR3 regions. Researchers ran a first-round RT-PCR on the TCR CDR3 using the HTBI primer set. Using its own MiXCR run on the multiplex PCR reads, TCRdb lists one record per CDR3 protein. Among approximately 320,000 distinct CDR3 sequences, roughly 15% were seen once, and the ten largest hold 33%. Among the patients, aged 18 to 65, hyperthyroidism was newly diagnosed and had lasted under 2 months. The ends lost 3 bases at V and 6 bases at J; junction bases unmatched: 10. CDR3 length: 17 residues. Germline-derived CDR1 and CDR2 are SGHAT and FQNNGV. This clonotype occurred many times. The antigen is unknown. Findings and limits, study-wide: Researchers found most expanded thyroid clonotypes above 0.001 in blood as well.

The sequence derives from a man in his thirties or forties with Graves' hyperthyroidism. Sample: blood. The chain recombines TRBV11-2 with TRBJ2-2; TRBD2 matches at 10 bases. CDR3 nucleotide sequence: TGTGCCAGCAGCTTCGACTGGCTAGCGGGAGCAGCCGGGGAGCTGTTTTTT. Protein product: CASSFDWLAGAAGELFF.